Listed below are T cell receptor beta chains from one sample, sequenced in a study of T cell repertoires in cytomegalovirus infection. Via MiXCR, TCRdb re-called the reads, giving one row per CDR3 protein. The sample lists around 530,000 distinct CDR3 sequences; about 15% were seen once. The sequenced sample consisted of CD8+ T cells from PBMCs. These receptors were obtained from a human donor in good health (CMV status not recorded). Some clones in this sample may be carry-over from other donors' samples. Each CDR3 is given with its conserved first and last residue. D genes are given only for firm matches. The listing skips clone size in some rows; elsewhere it reads once, few, many or a size class.

J: TRBJ1-5; D: .; length: 12; V: TRBV27; size: once; DNA: TGTGCCAGCAGTTTAATCAAAGGGCCCCAGCATTTT; CDR3: CASSLIKGPQHF
J: TRBJ2-5; D: .; length: 14; V: TRBV14; size: few; DNA: TGTGCCAGCAGCCAAGAAATCAAAGCGGAGACCCAGTACTTC; CDR3: CASSQEIKAETQYF
J: TRBJ2-6; D: TRBD1; length: 17; V: TRBV4-1; size: .; DNA: TGCGCCAGCAGCCAACAGGGGGCAATCTCTGGGGCCAACGTCCTGACTTTC; CDR3: CASSQQGAISGANVLTF
J: TRBJ2-3; D: TRBD1; length: 17; V: TRBV12-3/TRBV12-4; size: .; DNA: TGTGCCAGCAGTTTAGAGGTCGCAGGGGGAACCACAGATACGCAGTATTTT; CDR3: CASSLEVAGGTTDTQYF
J: TRBJ2-7; D: .; length: 14; V: TRBV9; size: few; DNA: TGTGCCAGCAGCGGGCAGGGCAATGCCTACGAGCAGTACTTC; CDR3: CASSGQGNAYEQYF
J: TRBJ1-1; D: .; length: 17; V: TRBV11-2; size: .; DNA: TGTGCCAGCAGCTTAGAAATGGGCCGACGAGGGGACACTGAAGCTTTCTTT; CDR3: CASSLEMGRRGDTEAFF
J: TRBJ1-3; D: .; length: 17; V: TRBV5-5; size: few; DNA: TGTGCCAGCAGCTTGGTACGGACACTCTTCTCTGGAAACACCATATATTTT; CDR3: CASSLVRTLFSGNTIYF
J: TRBJ2-1; D: TRBD2; length: 17; V: TRBV5-6; size: .; DNA: TGTGCCAGCAGCTTATTATGGCGGGAGGGTCCCTACAATGAGCAGTTCTTC; CDR3: CASSLLWREGPYNEQFF
J: TRBJ2-5; D: TRBD2; length: 16; V: TRBV7-2; size: many; DNA: TGTGCCAGCAGCTTTACAGCGGGGGGGCTCGGAGAGACCCAGTACTTC; CDR3: CASSFTAGGLGETQYF
J: TRBJ2-7; D: .; length: 13; V: TRBV7-6; size: .; DNA: TGTGCCAGCCTCCGGGGTGGATCCTACGAGCAGTACTTC; CDR3: CASLRGGSYEQYF
J: TRBJ1-2; D: .; length: 18; V: TRBV9; size: few; DNA: TGTGCCAGCAGCGTAGGGTCTGCAGGGGAGTACTCTAACTATGGCTACACCTTC; CDR3: CASSVGSAGEYSNYGYTF
J: TRBJ1-3; D: .; length: 15; V: TRBV5-5; size: .; DNA: TGTGCCAGCAGCTTGGTTGGACACACTGGAAACACCATATATTTT; CDR3: CASSLVGHTGNTIYF
J: TRBJ1-6; D: .; length: 14; V: TRBV5-1; size: .; DNA: TGCGCCAGCAGCTTGGCCCAGGGGAATTCACCCCTCCACTTT; CDR3: CASSLAQGNSPLHF
J: TRBJ2-1; D: .; length: 14; V: TRBV5-1; size: few; DNA: TGCGCCAGCAGCTTGGAGTTTACAGACAATGAGCAGTTCTTC; CDR3: CASSLEFTDNEQFF
J: TRBJ2-2; D: .; length: 16; V: TRBV13; size: .; DNA: TGTGCCAGCAGCTTAGGCGGTAGCGGTTACACCGGGGAGCTGTTTTTT; CDR3: CASSLGGSGYTGELFF
J: TRBJ1-2; D: TRBD1; length: 17; V: TRBV24-1; size: .; DNA: TGTGCCACCAGTGATTTCCCCGGACAGGGTAAACCTTATGGCTACACCTTC; CDR3: CATSDFPGQGKPYGYTF
J: TRBJ2-7; D: .; length: 12; V: TRBV7-6; size: once; DNA: TGTGCCAGCAGCTCAGGGTGGTACGAGCAGTACTTC; CDR3: CASSSGWYEQYF
J: TRBJ2-7; D: .; length: 15; V: TRBV4-1; size: few; DNA: TGCGCCAGCAGCCAAGATGAGGTGAAGTCCTACGAGCAGTACTTC; CDR3: CASSQDEVKSYEQYF
J: TRBJ1-2; D: TRBD1; length: 14; V: TRBV5-4; size: .; DNA: TGTGCCAGCAGGGACACAGGGGATCCCAGGGGCTACACCTTC; CDR3: CASRDTGDPRGYTF
J: TRBJ2-2; D: TRBD1; length: 14; V: TRBV12-3/TRBV12-4; size: many; DNA: TGTGCCAGCAGGTGGACAGGGAACACCGGGGAGCTGTTTTTT; CDR3: CASRWTGNTGELFF
J: TRBJ1-2; D: .; length: 14; V: TRBV19; size: many; DNA: TGTGCCAGTAGTATCCGGGACTCGCGCTATGGCTACACCTTC; CDR3: CASSIRDSRYGYTF
J: TRBJ1-5; D: .; length: 16; V: TRBV23-1; size: few; DNA: TGCGCCAGCAGTCTTCAACCGGCGGACTATCTGCAGCCCCAGCATTTT; CDR3: CASSLQPADYLQPQHF
J: TRBJ1-4; D: .; length: 16; V: TRBV19; size: few; DNA: TGTGCCAGTAGCCCCGGATGGAGGGCAACTAATGAAAAACTGTTTTTT; CDR3: CASSPGWRATNEKLFF
J: TRBJ1-2; D: .; length: 16; V: TRBV15; size: few; DNA: TGTGCCACCAGCAGAGATCGGAGGAGTTCCCCCTATGGCTACACCTTC; CDR3: CATSRDRRSSPYGYTF
J: TRBJ2-1; D: TRBD2; length: 16; V: TRBV12-3/TRBV12-4; size: few; DNA: TGTGCCAGCAGTTTAATAGCGGGGGATACCTACAATGAGCAGTTCTTC; CDR3: CASSLIAGDTYNEQFF
J: TRBJ2-2; D: TRBD2; length: 19; V: TRBV9; size: .; DNA: TGTGCCAGCAGCGAGGGGGAAACGTGGCGGGAGGTGAACACCGGGGAGCTGTTTTTT; CDR3: CASSEGETWREVNTGELFF
J: TRBJ2-7; D: .; length: 14; V: TRBV28; size: .; DNA: TGTGCCAGCAGTTTCCCTGGCCAATCCTACGAGCAGTACTTC; CDR3: CASSFPGQSYEQYF
J: TRBJ1-2; D: TRBD1; length: 15; V: TRBV7-6; size: many; DNA: TGTGCCAGCAGCACCGGACAGGGGGCGCAGTATGGCTACACCTTC; CDR3: CASSTGQGAQYGYTF
J: TRBJ2-7; D: .; length: 13; V: TRBV12-3/TRBV12-4; size: many; DNA: TGTGCCAGCAGTCTCGGACAGCTAAACGAGCAGTACTTC; CDR3: CASSLGQLNEQYF
J: TRBJ2-7; D: TRBD1; length: 15; V: TRBV19; size: .; DNA: TGTGCCAGTAGTATTAGGGGACAGGTCACCTACGAGCAGTACTTC; CDR3: CASSIRGQVTYEQYF
J: TRBJ2-1; D: TRBD2; length: 16; V: TRBV7-9; size: many; DNA: TGTGCCAGCAGTCCGACTAGCGGGAGCCGTAAAGATGAGCAGTTCTTC; CDR3: CASSPTSGSRKDEQFF
J: TRBJ2-1; D: .; length: 16; V: TRBV24-1; size: .; DNA: TGTGCCACCAGTGACCCCGACTCCGCGTACTACAATGAGCAGTTCTTC; CDR3: CATSDPDSAYYNEQFF
J: TRBJ1-5; D: TRBD1; length: 14; V: TRBV29-1; size: .; DNA: TGCAGCGTTATGGACAGGGGCGACAATCAGCCCCAGCATTTT; CDR3: CSVMDRGDNQPQHF
J: TRBJ2-1; D: .; length: 17; V: TRBV7-9; size: many; DNA: TGTGCCAGCAGCACTCCTAGAGGGCGCCTAGGGTACAATGAGCAGTTCTTC; CDR3: CASSTPRGRLGYNEQFF
J: TRBJ1-3; D: .; length: 14; V: TRBV24-1; size: many; DNA: TGTGCCACCAGTGGGCATGAGGTTGGAAACACCATATATTTT; CDR3: CATSGHEVGNTIYF
J: TRBJ1-5; D: .; length: 16; V: TRBV9; size: .; DNA: TGTGCCAGCAGCGTAGTTTCAGCAAATAGCAATCAGCCCCAGCATTTT; CDR3: CASSVVSANSNQPQHF
J: TRBJ2-7; D: .; length: 14; V: TRBV19; size: .; DNA: TGTGCCAGTAGTACCGACATGGCCTTCTACGAGCAGTACTTC; CDR3: CASSTDMAFYEQYF
J: TRBJ2-1; D: .; length: 14; V: TRBV12-3/TRBV12-4; size: many; DNA: TGTGCCAGCAGTCCGACAGGCCCCGGGAATGAGCAGTTCTTC; CDR3: CASSPTGPGNEQFF
J: TRBJ2-2; D: TRBD1; length: 15; V: TRBV28; size: .; DNA: TGTGCCAGCAGCGAGACAGGGGACGGCACCGGGGAGCTGTTTTTT; CDR3: CASSETGDGTGELFF
J: TRBJ1-4; D: TRBD1; length: 14; V: TRBV12-3/TRBV12-4; size: .; DNA: TGTGCCAGCAGGCGGGACAGTTCTAATGAAAAACTGTTTTTT; CDR3: CASRRDSSNEKLFF
J: TRBJ2-6; D: TRBD2; length: 17; V: TRBV6-1; size: .; DNA: TGTGCCAGCAGTCTAGCGGGAGAGGGTGTTGGGGCCAACGTCCTGACTTTC; CDR3: CASSLAGEGVGANVLTF
J: TRBJ2-3; D: TRBD2; length: 15; V: TRBV7-2; size: many; DNA: TGTGCCAGCAGCTTTTCACTAGCGGTCACAGATACGCAGTATTTT; CDR3: CASSFSLAVTDTQYF
J: TRBJ2-3; D: TRBD2; length: 17; V: TRBV28; size: many; DNA: TGTGCCAGCAGCCTCCGGACTAGCGGGCGGAGCACAGATACGCAGTATTTT; CDR3: CASSLRTSGRSTDTQYF
J: TRBJ1-5; D: TRBD1; length: 15; V: TRBV7-2; size: many; DNA: TGTGCCAGCAGCTCGGGACAGGGGGTTCAGCTGCCCCAGCATTTT; CDR3: CASSSGQGVQLPQHF
J: TRBJ2-2; D: TRBD1; length: 18; V: TRBV5-6; size: .; DNA: TGTGCCAGCAGCCCACCCTACCGGGACAGGGACAACACCCGGGAGCTGTTTTTT; CDR3: CASSPPYRDRDNTRELFF
J: TRBJ2-3; D: .; length: 14; V: TRBV5-1; size: few; DNA: TGCGCCAGCAGCTACGACAGGCACACAGATACGCAGTATTTT; CDR3: CASSYDRHTDTQYF
J: TRBJ2-1; D: TRBD2; length: 15; V: TRBV4-1; size: many; DNA: TGCGCCAGCAGCCAAGGTTTAGCGGGGGCCAATGAGCAGTTCTTC; CDR3: CASSQGLAGANEQFF
J: TRBJ1-5; D: .; length: 15; V: TRBV6-1; size: many; DNA: TGTGCCAGTCAACCCCAGGACGGCAGCAATCAGCCCCAGCATTTT; CDR3: CASQPQDGSNQPQHF
J: TRBJ1-1; D: .; length: 14; V: TRBV25-1; size: few; DNA: TGTGCCAGCAGTGACCTTGAGACTGGCTCTGAAGCTTTCTTT; CDR3: CASSDLETGSEAFF
J: TRBJ2-5; D: TRBD2; length: 14; V: TRBV11-2; size: many; DNA: TGTGCCAGCAGCCGGAAGCGGGGCGAAGAGACCCAGTACTTC; CDR3: CASSRKRGEETQYF
J: TRBJ2-5; D: .; length: 13; V: TRBV2; size: many; DNA: TGTGCCAGCAGTGGGGGCTCCGGAGAGACCCAGTACTTC; CDR3: CASSGGSGETQYF
J: TRBJ2-1; D: .; length: 16; V: TRBV18; size: .; DNA: TGTGCCAGCTCGCCAAAGGACACCCACTCCTACAATGAGCAGTTCTTC; CDR3: CASSPKDTHSYNEQFF
J: TRBJ2-5; D: TRBD2; length: 15; V: TRBV28; size: many; DNA: TGTGCCAGCAGTCTACTAGCGGGAGAGTCAGAGACCCAGTACTTC; CDR3: CASSLLAGESETQYF
J: TRBJ1-4; D: .; length: 15; V: TRBV7-8; size: many; DNA: TGTGCCAGCAGCCCAGTGGGGGAGGGAACTGAAAAACTGTTTTTT; CDR3: CASSPVGEGTEKLFF